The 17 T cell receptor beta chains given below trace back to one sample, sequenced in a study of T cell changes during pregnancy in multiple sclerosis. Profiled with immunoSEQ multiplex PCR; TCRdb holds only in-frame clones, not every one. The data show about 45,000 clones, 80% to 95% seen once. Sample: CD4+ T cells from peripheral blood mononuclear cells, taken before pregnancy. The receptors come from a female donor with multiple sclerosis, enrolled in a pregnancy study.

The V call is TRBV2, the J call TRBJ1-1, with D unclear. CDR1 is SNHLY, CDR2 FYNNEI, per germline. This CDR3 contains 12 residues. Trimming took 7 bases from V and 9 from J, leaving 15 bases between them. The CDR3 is CASKEGTVKAFF. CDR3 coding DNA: TGTGCCAGCAAGGAGGGAACAGTTAAAGCTTTCTTT.

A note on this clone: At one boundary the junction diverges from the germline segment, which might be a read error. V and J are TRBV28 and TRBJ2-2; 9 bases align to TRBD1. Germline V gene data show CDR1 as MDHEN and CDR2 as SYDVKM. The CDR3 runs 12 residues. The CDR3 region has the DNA TGTGCCAGCAGTTTAATGACAGGGGGGCTGTTTTTT. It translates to CASSLMTGGLFF.

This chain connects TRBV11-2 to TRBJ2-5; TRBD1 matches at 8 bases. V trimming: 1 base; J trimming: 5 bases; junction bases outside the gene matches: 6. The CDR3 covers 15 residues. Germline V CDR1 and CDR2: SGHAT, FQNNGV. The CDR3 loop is CASSLGTGKVETQYF. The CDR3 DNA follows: TGTGCCAGCAGCTTAGGGACAGGGAAAGTGGAGACCCAGTACTTC.

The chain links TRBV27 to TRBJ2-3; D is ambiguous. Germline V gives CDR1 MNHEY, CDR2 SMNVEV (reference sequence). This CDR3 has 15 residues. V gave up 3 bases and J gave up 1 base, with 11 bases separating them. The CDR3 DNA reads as TGTGCCAGCAGTTTGGTCAGCGTGGGCACAGATACGCAGTATTTT. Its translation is CASSLVSVGTDTQYF.

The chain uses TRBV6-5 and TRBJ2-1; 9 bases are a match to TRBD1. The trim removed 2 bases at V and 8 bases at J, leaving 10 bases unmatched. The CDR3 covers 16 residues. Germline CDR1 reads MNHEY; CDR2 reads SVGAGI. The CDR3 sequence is CASSYHFTGGPDEQFF. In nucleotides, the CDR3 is TGTGCCAGCAGTTACCATTTTACAGGGGGCCCGGATGAGCAGTTCTTC.

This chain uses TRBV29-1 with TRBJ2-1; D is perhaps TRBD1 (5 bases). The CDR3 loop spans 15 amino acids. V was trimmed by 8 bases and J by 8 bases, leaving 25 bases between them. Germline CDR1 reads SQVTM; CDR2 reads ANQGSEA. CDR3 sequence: CSIPRDGAVIYEQFF. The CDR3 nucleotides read TGCAGCATCCCAAGGGATGGGGCCGTGATATATGAGCAGTTCTTC.

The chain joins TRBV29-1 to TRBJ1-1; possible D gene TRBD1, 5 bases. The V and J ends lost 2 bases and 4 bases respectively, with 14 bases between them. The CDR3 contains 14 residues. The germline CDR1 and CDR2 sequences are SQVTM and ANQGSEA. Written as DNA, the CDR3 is TGCAGCGTTGAACCCCACGCGGGACGCACTGAAGCTTTCTTT. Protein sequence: CSVEPHAGRTEAFF.

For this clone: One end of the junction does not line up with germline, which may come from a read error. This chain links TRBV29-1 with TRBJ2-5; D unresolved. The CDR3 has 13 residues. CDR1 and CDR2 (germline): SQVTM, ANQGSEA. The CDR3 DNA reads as TGCAGCGTTGAAGCCCAGTATCAAGAGGCCCAGTACTTC. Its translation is CSVEAQYQEAQYF. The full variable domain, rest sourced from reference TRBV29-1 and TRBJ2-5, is SAVISQKPSRDICQRGTSLTIQCQVDSQVTMMFWYRQQPGQSLTLIATANQGSEATYESGFVIDKFPISRPNLTFSTLTVSNMSPEDSSIYLCSVEAQYQEAQYFGPGTRLLVL.

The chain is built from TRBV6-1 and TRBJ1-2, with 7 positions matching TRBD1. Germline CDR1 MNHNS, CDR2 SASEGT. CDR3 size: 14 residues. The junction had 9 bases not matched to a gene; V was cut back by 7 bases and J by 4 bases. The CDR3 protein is CASTLSQGGYGYTF. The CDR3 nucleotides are TGTGCCAGCACCCTCAGCCAGGGGGGCTATGGCTACACCTTC.

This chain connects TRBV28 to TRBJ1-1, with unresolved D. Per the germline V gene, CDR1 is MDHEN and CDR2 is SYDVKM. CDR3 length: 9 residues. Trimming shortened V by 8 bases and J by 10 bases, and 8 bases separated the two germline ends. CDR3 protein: CASGLGAFF. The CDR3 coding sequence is TGTGCCAGCGGCCTAGGAGCTTTCTTT.

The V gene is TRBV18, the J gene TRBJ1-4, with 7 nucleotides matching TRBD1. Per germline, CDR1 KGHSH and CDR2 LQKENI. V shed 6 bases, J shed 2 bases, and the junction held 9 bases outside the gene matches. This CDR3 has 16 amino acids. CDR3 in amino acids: CASSPGDRATNEKLFF. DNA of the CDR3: TGTGCCAGCTCCCCGGGAGACAGGGCCACTAATGAAAAACTGTTTTTT.

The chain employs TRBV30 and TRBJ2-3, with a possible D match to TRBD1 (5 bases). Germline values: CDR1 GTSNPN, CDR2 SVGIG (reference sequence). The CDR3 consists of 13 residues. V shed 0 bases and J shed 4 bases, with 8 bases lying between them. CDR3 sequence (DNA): TGTGCCTGGAGTGTTCAGGGTCCAGATACGCAGTATTTT. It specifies CAWSVQGPDTQYF.

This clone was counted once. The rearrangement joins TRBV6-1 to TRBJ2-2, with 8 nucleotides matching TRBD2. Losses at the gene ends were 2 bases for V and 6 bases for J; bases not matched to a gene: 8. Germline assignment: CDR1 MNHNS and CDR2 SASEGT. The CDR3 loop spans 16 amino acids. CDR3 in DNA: TGTGCCAGCAGTGAAATCATCGGGGGGGCCTCCGGGGAGCTGTTTTTT. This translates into CASSEIIGGASGELFF.

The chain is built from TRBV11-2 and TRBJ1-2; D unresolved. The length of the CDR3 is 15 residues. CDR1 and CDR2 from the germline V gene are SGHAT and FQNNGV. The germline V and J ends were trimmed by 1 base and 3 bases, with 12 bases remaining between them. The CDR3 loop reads CASSLGAVGDYGYTF. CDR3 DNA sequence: TGTGCCAGCAGCTTAGGCGCGGTCGGAGACTATGGCTACACCTTC.

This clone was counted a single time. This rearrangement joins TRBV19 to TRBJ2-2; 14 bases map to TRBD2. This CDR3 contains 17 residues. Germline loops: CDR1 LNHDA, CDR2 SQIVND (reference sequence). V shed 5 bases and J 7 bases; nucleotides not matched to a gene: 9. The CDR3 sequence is CASSPRLAGGPGGELFF. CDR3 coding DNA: TGTGCCAGTAGTCCCAGACTAGCGGGAGGGCCGGGCGGGGAGCTGTTTTTT.

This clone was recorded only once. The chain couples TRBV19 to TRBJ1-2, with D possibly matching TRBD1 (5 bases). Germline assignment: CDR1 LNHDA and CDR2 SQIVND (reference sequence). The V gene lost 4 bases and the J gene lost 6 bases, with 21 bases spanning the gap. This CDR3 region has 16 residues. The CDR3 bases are TGTGCCAGTAGTACGACCCGGACGGGGGGTGGCGATGGCTACACCTTC. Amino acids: CASSTTRTGGGDGYTF.

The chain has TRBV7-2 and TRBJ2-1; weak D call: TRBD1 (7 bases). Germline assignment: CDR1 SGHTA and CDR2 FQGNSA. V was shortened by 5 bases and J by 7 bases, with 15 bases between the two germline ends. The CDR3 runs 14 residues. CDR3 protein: CASSDRPGGNEQFF. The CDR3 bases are TGTGCCAGCAGCGATAGGCCAGGGGGGAATGAGCAGTTCTTC.